The clone carrying this T cell receptor beta chain was seen only once. The target antigen is unknown. The data are from a study of T cell responses to AZD1222 COVID-19 vaccine. Turning to the study itself: Analysis merged second doses at about 4 or about 12 weeks.

Germline V gives CDR1 MGHDK, CDR2 SYGVNS. The CDR3 sequence is 13 residues long. V lost 2 bases to trimming and J lost 8 bases; unmatched junction nucleotides: 4. Profiled with immunoSEQ multiplex PCR; TCRdb holds only in-frame clones, not every one. The sample includes some 130,000 clones, approximately 85% seen only once; the top ten take about 1.6%. The study, taken as a whole, reports: The study found vaccine-associated CD4 TCRs spanning spike, dominant at 160-218 and 743-854. Females made up more of the donors, who were largely white British, and clonal diversity may have come out too low. The number of AZD1222 recipients seropositive at baseline was only five or six.

The gene calls are TRBV25-1 and TRBJ1-2; 8 nucleotides match TRBD1. The sample in question was peripheral blood, obtained on day 0 of AZD1222 vaccination. This receptor was taken from an adult in good health. In nucleotides, the CDR3 is TGTGCCAGCAGTGAACGACAGGGGAGGGGCTACACCTTC. The encoded protein is CASSERQGRGYTF.